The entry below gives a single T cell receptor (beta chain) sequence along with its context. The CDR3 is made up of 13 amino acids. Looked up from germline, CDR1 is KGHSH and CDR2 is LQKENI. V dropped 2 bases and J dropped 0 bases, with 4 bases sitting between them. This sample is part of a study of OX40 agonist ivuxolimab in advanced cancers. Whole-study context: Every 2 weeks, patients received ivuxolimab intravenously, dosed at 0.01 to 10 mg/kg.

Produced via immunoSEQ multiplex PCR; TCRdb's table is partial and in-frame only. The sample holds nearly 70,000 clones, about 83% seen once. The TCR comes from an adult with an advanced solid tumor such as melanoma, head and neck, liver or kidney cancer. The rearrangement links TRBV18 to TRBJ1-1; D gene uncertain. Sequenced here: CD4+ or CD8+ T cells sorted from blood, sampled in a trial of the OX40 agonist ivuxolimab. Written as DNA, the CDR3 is TGTGCCAGCTCACCAGGCTTGAACACTGAAGCTTTCTTT. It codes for CASSPGLNTEAFF.